The rows below give T cell receptor beta chains drawn from one sample of a study of T cell responses to AZD1222 COVID-19 vaccine. Sequenced by immunoSEQ multiplex PCR; TCRdb stores in-frame clones only, minus some. The sample shows some 120,000 clones, over 75% of them seen only once. The sequencing here drew on peripheral blood, taken on day 0 of AZD1222 vaccination. The source of these receptors is an adult in good health. Both conserved end residues are part of each CDR3. Each record gives: V gene, CDR3 protein.

v_gene: TRBV19
CDR3aa: CASSIGTVRSNQPQHF

v_gene: TRBV18
CDR3aa: CASSPMGQGRNINEQFF

v_gene: TRBV5-1
CDR3aa: CASSSGSSGTGELFF

v_gene: TRBV15
CDR3aa: CATSTSPGTIQPQHF

v_gene: TRBV27
CDR3aa: CASSFLFRTGTYNEQFF

v_gene: TRBV6-2/TRBV6-3
CDR3aa: CASSYSPYEQYF

v_gene: TRBV16
CDR3aa: CASSQFGVTYEQYF

v_gene: TRBV21-1
CDR3aa: CASRGDRCLNTEAFF

v_gene: TRBV7-9
CDR3aa: CASAGAGERYGYTF

v_gene: TRBV7-8
CDR3aa: CASCRGTVNEQFF

v_gene: TRBV4-2
CDR3aa: CASSQGTEHQPQHF

v_gene: TRBV15
CDR3aa: CATRVDRANEQFF

v_gene: TRBV2
CDR3aa: CASSDTKPEKLFF

v_gene: TRBV21-1
CDR3aa: CASTKGTGENTEAFF

v_gene: TRBV10-2
CDR3aa: CASSDTGANTEAFF

v_gene: TRBV11-2
CDR3aa: CASSLLLETQYF

v_gene: TRBV4-1
CDR3aa: CASSQEDLWGTGGYEQYF

v_gene: TRBV11-2
CDR3aa: CASSLVNPDYEQYF

v_gene: TRBV19
CDR3aa: CASSMGQGSYNEQFF

v_gene: TRBV10-3
CDR3aa: CAISNRDRDGYTF

v_gene: TRBV5-4
CDR3aa: CASSPDPGQGFICTF

v_gene: TRBV20-1
CDR3aa: CSASGNPGRTKSSGNTIYF

v_gene: TRBV9
CDR3aa: CASSLAGFQETQYF

v_gene: TRBV14
CDR3aa: CASSPPGADTQYF

v_gene: TRBV7-9
CDR3aa: CASSPGGEQYF

v_gene: TRBV6-5
CDR3aa: CASRGVAGDTQYF

v_gene: TRBV7-9
CDR3aa: CASSAEGETQYF

v_gene: TRBV7-2
CDR3aa: CASSRGGTVGEKLFF

v_gene: TRBV6-1
CDR3aa: CASSEAAGGSYNEQFF

v_gene: TRBV5-4
CDR3aa: CASSLLGSGEKTDTQYF

v_gene: TRBV4-1
CDR3aa: CASSQDRATLSYNEQFF

v_gene: TRBV2
CDR3aa: CASTKRGGRSYNEQFF

v_gene: TRBV6-6
CDR3aa: CASLSTTGKSEAFF

v_gene: TRBV6-2/TRBV6-3
CDR3aa: CASSLTSVGDTQYF

v_gene: TRBV25-1
CDR3aa: CASSLGQDVETQYF

v_gene: TRBV7-9
CDR3aa: CASSYSGAITDQPQHF

v_gene: TRBV25-1
CDR3aa: CASSDTAGGGTGSYEQYF

v_gene: TRBV4-1
CDR3aa: CASSHTGVANYGYTF

v_gene: TRBV18
CDR3aa: CASSPDRDSQYRGYTF

v_gene: TRBV6-1
CDR3aa: CASSDNTVGNSPLHF

v_gene: TRBV7-2
CDR3aa: CASSSPRLAGANNEQFF

v_gene: TRBV5-1
CDR3aa: CASSLRGIYSTNEKLFF

v_gene: TRBV7-9
CDR3aa: CASRPGWENTEAFF

v_gene: TRBV11-3
CDR3aa: CASSFGGQGAYNEQFF

v_gene: TRBV5-1
CDR3aa: CASSLSREQNTEAFF

v_gene: TRBV4-1
CDR3aa: CASSQVRGFNEKLFF

v_gene: TRBV27
CDR3aa: CASSTTGYPYEQYF

v_gene: TRBV4-1
CDR3aa: CASSQDSRPGRKLFF

v_gene: TRBV7-8
CDR3aa: CASSPGPQELFF

v_gene: TRBV9
CDR3aa: CASSVNRGSSYGYTF

v_gene: TRBV3-1/TRBV3-2
CDR3aa: CASSQDPEGPQHF

v_gene: TRBV4-1
CDR3aa: CASSQDGVNEQFF

v_gene: TRBV11-2
CDR3aa: CASIPLEFGTGELFF

v_gene: TRBV19
CDR3aa: CASSKQYNEKLFF

v_gene: TRBV7-9
CDR3aa: CASSLRGLDTQYF

v_gene: TRBV19
CDR3aa: CASSPRRVTYNSPLHF

v_gene: TRBV7-6
CDR3aa: CASSSTSNFQETQYF